This passage covers 10 T cell receptor beta chains from one sample sequenced in a study of control samples from healthy donors and cancer patients (dated by TCRdb to about 2020). Receptors were amplified or captured by the immunoSEQ multiplex PCR assay. TCRdb re-hosts the immuneACCESS table, in-frame sequences only. Its copies lack some clones; in the studies checked, an unresolved V gene accounts for under half of them, and the cause for the rest is not known. Here the sample has 85,000 to 90,000 clones; about nine tenths occur a single time. The top ten hold around 21% of the sample. Sample: blood. The receptors shown here come from a man in his thirties or forties in good health.

This chain uses TRBV5-4 with TRBJ2-1; possible D gene TRBD1, 5 bases. V dropped 4 bases and J dropped 6 bases, with 8 bases sitting between them. CDR1 and CDR2 (germline): SGHNT, YYREEE (reference sequence). The CDR3 extends over 12 amino acids. DNA for the CDR3: TGTGCCAGCAGCGACAGCATCAATGAGCAGTTCTTC. Its protein product is CASSDSINEQFF.

In DNA form, the CDR3 reads TGTGCCACCAGTTGGAAAACTAGGGGTGAGCAGTTCTTC. This encodes CATSWKTRGEQFF. The J gene is TRBJ2-1, the V gene TRBV24-1; the D call may be TRBD1 or TRBD2 (5 bases each). V was shortened by 6 bases and J by 9 bases, with 14 bases between the two germline ends. Germline CDR1 KGHDR, CDR2 SFDVKD. This CDR3 has 13 amino acids.

The chain has TRBV18 and TRBJ1-4, with 7 bases fitting TRBD1. The CDR3 spans 15 residues. Germline V lookup: CDR1 KGHSH, CDR2 LQKENI. The V gene end was trimmed by 2 bases and the J gene end by 8 bases; junction bases not matched to a gene: 8. CDR3 coding DNA: TGTGCCAGCTCACCAGAAAACAGGGGAGGAGAAAAACTGTTTTTT. The encoded protein is CASSPENRGGEKLFF.

This chain joins TRBV6-6 and TRBJ2-1; D could derive from TRBD1 or TRBD2 (5 bases each). CDR1 is MNHNY, CDR2 SVGAGI, per germline (reference sequence). The CDR3 is 15 residues long. V lost 4 bases and J 3 bases, leaving 13 bases between the germline ends. In DNA, the CDR3 is TGTGCCAGCAGTTCGGGGACCCTCCGCTACAATGAGCAGTTCTTC. This codes for CASSSGTLRYNEQFF.

In this sample, this clone turned up a few times. The chain uses TRBV5-4 and TRBJ2-7, with 7 bases that match TRBD2. The CDR3 spans 17 residues. With 3 bases clipped from V and 3 bases from J, the junction kept 15 bases outside the gene matches. Per germline, CDR1 SGHNT and CDR2 YYREEE (reference sequence). The CDR3 bases are TGTGCCAGCAGCTCCGGCGAGGGGCGGGGGAACTTCTACGAGCAGTACTTC. This translates into CASSSGEGRGNFYEQYF.

The gene calls are TRBV5-1 and TRBJ2-3; no clear D gene. CDR3 size: 16 residues. CDR1 is SGHRS and CDR2 is YFSETQ in the germline V gene. Trimming stripped 4 bases from V and 0 bases from J, with 15 bases between. The CDR3 protein is CASSIGVATSTDTQYF. Here the CDR3 DNA reads TGCGCCAGCAGCATCGGAGTAGCAACCAGCACAGATACGCAGTATTTT.

The genes are TRBV14 and TRBJ1-2; 10 nucleotides match TRBD1. V shed 6 bases and J 6 bases; nucleotides not matched to a gene: 4. This CDR3 has 13 amino acids. Looked up from germline, CDR1 is SGHDN and CDR2 is FVKESK. The CDR3: CASSRQGANGYTF. In DNA form, the CDR3 reads TGTGCCAGCAGTCGACAGGGGGCGAATGGCTACACCTTC.

The chain joins TRBV6-5 to TRBJ2-5; 7 nucleotides align to TRBD1. With V trimmed by 4 bases and J by 3 bases, 5 bases remained unmatched. The CDR3 sequence is 14 residues long. The germline gives CDR1 MNHEY, CDR2 SVGAGI. CDR3 sequence reads: CASSSRTGEETQYF. In DNA, the CDR3 is TGTGCCAGCAGTTCCAGGACAGGAGAAGAGACCCAGTACTTC.

The V call is TRBV6-6, the J call TRBJ2-7; D ambiguous. In germline, CDR1 is MNHNY, CDR2 SVGAGI (reference sequence). The CDR3 is 11 amino acids. V shed 4 bases and J shed 7 bases, with 8 bases lying between them. The chain's CDR3 is CASSLYEEQYF. DNA for the CDR3: TGTGCCAGCAGTTTATACGAGGAGCAGTACTTC.

This chain connects TRBV15 to TRBJ2-3; D is perhaps TRBD1 or TRBD2 (6 bases each). V lost 1 base and J lost 3, with 11 bases in between. CDR1 LNHNV and CDR2 YYDKDF come from the germline V gene (reference sequence). This CDR3 comprises 15 residues. In DNA form, the CDR3 reads TGTGCCACCAGCAGAGCAGGGGCGGGGACAGATACGCAGTATTTT. It yields the protein CATSRAGAGTDTQYF.